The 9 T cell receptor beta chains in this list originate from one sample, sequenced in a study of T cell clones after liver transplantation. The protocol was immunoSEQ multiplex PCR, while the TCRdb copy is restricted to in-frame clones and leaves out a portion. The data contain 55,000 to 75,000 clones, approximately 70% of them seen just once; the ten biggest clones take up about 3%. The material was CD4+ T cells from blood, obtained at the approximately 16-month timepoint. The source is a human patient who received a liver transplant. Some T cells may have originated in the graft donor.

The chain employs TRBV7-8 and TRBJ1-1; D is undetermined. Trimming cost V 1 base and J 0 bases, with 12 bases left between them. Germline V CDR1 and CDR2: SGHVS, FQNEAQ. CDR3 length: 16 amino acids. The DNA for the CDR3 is TGTGCCAGCAGCTTAGTCCCAGGCCAGGTGAACACTGAAGCTTTCTTT. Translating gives CASSLVPGQVNTEAFF. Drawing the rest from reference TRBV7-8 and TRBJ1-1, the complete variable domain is GAGVSQSPRYKVAKRGQDVALRCDPISGHVSLFWYQQALGQGPEFLTYFQNEAQLDKSGLPSDRFFAERPEGSVSTLKIQRTQQEDSAVYLCASSLVPGQVNTEAFFGQGTRLTVV.

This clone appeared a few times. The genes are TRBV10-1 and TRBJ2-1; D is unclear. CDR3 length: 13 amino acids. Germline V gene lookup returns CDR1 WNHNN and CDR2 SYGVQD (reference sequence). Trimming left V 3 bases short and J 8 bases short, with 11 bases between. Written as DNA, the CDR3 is TGCGCCAGCAGTGAAAACCCAACCGATGAGCAGTTCTTC. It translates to CASSENPTDEQFF.

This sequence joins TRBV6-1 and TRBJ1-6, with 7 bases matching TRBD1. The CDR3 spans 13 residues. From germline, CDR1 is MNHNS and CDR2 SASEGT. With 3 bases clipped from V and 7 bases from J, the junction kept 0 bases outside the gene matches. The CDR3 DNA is TGTGCCAGCAGTGAGACAGGGAATTCACCCCTCCACTTT. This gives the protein CASSETGNSPLHF.

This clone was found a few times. As DNA, the CDR3 is TGTGCCTGGTCGGTCACAGCGGTAGCCAAAAACATTCAGTACTTC. This encodes CAWSVTAVAKNIQYF. J is TRBJ2-4 and V is TRBV30; D might be TRBD2 (5 bases). This CDR3 is built from 15 residues. The germline V gene has CDR1 GTSNPN and CDR2 SVGIG (reference sequence). V lost 5 bases and J lost 0, with 14 bases in between.

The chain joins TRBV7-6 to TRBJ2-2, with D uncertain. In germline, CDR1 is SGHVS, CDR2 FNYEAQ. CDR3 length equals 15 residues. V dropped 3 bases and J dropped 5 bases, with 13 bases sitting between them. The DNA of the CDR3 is TGTGCCAGCAGCTTTGATATACTCAGAACCGGGGAGCTGTTTTTT. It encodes CASSFDILRTGELFF.

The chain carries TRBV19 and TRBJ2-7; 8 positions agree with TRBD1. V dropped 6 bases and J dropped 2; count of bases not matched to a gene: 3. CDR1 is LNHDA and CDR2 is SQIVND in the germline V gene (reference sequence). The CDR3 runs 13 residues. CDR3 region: CASSPTGAYEQYF. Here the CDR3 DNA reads TGTGCCAGTAGCCCGACAGGGGCCTACGAGCAGTACTTC.

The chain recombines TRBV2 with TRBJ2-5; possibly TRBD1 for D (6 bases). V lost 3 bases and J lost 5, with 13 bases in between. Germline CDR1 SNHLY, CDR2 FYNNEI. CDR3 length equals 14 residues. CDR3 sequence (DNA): TGTGCCAGCAGTGATCGAGGCCAGGGGGAGACCCAGTACTTC. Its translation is CASSDRGQGETQYF. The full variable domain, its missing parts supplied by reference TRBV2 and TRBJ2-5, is EPEVTQTPSHQVTQMGQEVILRCVPISNHLYFYWYRQILGQKVEFLVSFYNNEISEKSEIFDDQFSVERPDGSNFTLKIRSTKLEDSAMYFCASSDRGQGETQYFGPGTRLLVL.

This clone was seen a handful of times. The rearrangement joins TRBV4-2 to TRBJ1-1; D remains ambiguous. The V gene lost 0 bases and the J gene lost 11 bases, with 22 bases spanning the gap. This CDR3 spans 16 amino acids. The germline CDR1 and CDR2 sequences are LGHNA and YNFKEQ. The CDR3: CASSQDLGNERLLAFF. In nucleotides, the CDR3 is TGTGCCAGCAGCCAAGATTTGGGGAATGAGCGGCTTTTGGCTTTCTTT.

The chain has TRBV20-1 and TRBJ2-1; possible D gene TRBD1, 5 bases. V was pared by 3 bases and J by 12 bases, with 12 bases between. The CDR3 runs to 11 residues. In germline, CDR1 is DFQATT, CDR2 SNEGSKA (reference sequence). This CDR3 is CSARGPRGQFF. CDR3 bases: TGCAGTGCTAGGGGGCCTAGAGGGCAGTTCTTC.